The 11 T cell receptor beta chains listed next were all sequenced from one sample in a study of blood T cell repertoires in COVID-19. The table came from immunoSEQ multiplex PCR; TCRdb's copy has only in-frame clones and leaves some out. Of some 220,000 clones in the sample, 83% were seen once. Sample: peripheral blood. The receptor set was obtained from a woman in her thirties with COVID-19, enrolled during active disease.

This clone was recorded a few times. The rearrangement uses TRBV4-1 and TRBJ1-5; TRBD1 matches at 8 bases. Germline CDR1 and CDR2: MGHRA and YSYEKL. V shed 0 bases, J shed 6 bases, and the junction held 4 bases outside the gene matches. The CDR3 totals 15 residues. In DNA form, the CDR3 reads TGCGCCAGCAGCCAAGATCCAGGGGGCATTCAGCCCCAGCATTTT. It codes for CASSQDPGGIQPQHF.

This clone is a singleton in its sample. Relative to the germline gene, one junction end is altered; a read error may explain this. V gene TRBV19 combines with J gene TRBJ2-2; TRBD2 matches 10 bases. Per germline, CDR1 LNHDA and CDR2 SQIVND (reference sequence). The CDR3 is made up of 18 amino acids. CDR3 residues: CAGSIPSGGHTNTGELFF. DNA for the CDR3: TGTGCCGGTAGTATACCTAGCGGGGGCCATACGAACACCGGGGAGCTGTTTTTT.

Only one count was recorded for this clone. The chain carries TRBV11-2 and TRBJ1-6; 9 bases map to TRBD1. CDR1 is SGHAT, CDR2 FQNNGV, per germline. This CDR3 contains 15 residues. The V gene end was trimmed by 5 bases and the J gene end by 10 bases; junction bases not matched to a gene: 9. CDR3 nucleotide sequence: TGTGCCAGCAGCGTAGGGACAGGGTGGGAATCACCCCTCCACTTT. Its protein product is CASSVGTGWESPLHF.

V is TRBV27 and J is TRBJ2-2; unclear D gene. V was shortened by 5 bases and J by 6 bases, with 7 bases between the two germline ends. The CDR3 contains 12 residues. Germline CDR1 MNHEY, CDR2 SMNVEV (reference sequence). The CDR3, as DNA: TGTGCCAGCAGTCCGGGTCCCGGGGAGCTGTTTTTT. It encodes CASSPGPGELFF.

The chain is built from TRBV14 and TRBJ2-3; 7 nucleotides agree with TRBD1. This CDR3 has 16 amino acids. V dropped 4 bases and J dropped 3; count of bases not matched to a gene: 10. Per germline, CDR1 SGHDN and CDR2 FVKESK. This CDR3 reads CASSRQGPQMTDTQYF. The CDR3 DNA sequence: TGTGCCAGCAGCCGACAGGGCCCCCAAATGACAGATACGCAGTATTTT. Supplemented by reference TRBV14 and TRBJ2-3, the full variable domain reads EAGVTQFPSHSVIEKGQTVTLRCDPISGHDNLYWYRRVMGKEIKFLLHFVKESKQDESGMPNNRFLAERTGGTYSTLKVQPAELEDSGVYFCASSRQGPQMTDTQYFGPGTRLTVL.

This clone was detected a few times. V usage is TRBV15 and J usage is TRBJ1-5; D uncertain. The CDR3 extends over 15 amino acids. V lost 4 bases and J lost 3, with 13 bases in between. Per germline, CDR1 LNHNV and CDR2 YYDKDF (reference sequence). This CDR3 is CATSIGTALNQPQHF. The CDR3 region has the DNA TGTGCCACCAGCATAGGAACAGCTCTCAATCAGCCCCAGCATTTT.

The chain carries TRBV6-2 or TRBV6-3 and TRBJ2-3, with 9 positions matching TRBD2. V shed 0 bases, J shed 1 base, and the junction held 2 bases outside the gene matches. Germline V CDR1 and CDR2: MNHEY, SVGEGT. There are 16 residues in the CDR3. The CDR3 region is CASSYSRGGGTDTQYF. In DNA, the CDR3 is TGTGCCAGCAGTTACTCGCGGGGGGGAGGCACAGATACGCAGTATTTT.

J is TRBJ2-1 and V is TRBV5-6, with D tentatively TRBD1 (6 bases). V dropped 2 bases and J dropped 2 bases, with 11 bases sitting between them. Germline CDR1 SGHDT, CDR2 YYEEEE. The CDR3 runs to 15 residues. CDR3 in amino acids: CASSLSRTAYNEQFF. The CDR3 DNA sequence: TGTGCCAGCAGCTTAAGCCGGACAGCCTACAATGAGCAGTTCTTC.

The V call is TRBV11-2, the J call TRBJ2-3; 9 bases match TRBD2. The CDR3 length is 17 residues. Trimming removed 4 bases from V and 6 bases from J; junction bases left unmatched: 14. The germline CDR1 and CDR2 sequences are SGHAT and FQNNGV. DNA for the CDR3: TGTGCCAGCAGCTCAAAAGGACTAGCGCGGAGATGGGATACGCAGTATTTT. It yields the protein CASSSKGLARRWDTQYF.

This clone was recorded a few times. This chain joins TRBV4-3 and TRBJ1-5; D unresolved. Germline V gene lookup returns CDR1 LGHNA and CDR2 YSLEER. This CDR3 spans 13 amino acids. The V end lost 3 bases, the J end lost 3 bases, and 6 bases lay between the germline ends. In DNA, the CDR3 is TGCGCCAGCAGCCAGGCTTACAATCAGCCCCAGCATTTT. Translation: CASSQAYNQPQHF.

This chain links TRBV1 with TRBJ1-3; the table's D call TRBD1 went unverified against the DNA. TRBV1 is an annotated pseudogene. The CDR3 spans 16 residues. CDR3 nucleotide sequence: TGCACCAGCAGCCAAGAGCCAGGGCACTCTGGAAACACCATATATTTT. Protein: CTSSQEPGHSGNTIYF.